This TCR beta chain was sequenced for a study of T-cell reconstitution after alpha-beta-depleted transplantation in children. Trimming took off 3 bases at V and 4 bases at J, with 8 bases between the two ends. This CDR3 region has 13 residues. CDR1 and CDR2 (germline): LNHDA, SQIVND (reference sequence). The TCRbeta library incorporated unique molecular identifiers. One entry per CDR3 protein, called by TCRdb with MiXCR from the PCR reads. The data show 450,000 to 700,000 distinct CDR3 sequences, 25% to 30% seen once. This clonotype has more than one count but fewer than ten. This sequence joins TRBV19 and TRBJ2-3; D might be TRBD1 (5 bases). The source material was PBMCs, sampled before TCRalphabeta/CD19-depleted stem cell transplant. This TCR was sampled from a boy under three years old with Wiskott-Aldrich syndrome, due to receive a stem cell transplant. The CDR3 region has the DNA TGTGCCAGTAGTATTCCCAGGGCAGATACGCAGTATTTT. It codes for CASSIPRADTQYF.